This T cell receptor beta chain was sequenced during a study of blood T cell repertoires in COVID-19 (dated by TCRdb to between 2020 and 2021). For context, the study as a whole: Collaborator samples came from the United States, Italy and Spain and covered acute and convalescent phases of COVID-19. A freely available public database, intended as a resource for researchers studying the immune response to SARS-CoV-2, is where the repertoires were released. The dataset comprised deeply sampled blood TCRbeta repertoires from subjects exposed to, actively infected with, or recovered from COVID-19. Nearly every sample came with metadata listing a de-identified subject ID, COVID-19 status, age in years and sex. The samples were drawn from two sources: the first 160 participants of the ongoing ImmuneRACE study, and fewer than 1,500 subjects contributed by 6 global collaborators. Where available, HLA class I and class II types were taken from metadata supplied by the sample provider and were not determined by assay-based typing. The prospective study material was composed of cDNA or gDNA derived from T cells, B-cell-depleted T cells, or PBMCs. Results and caveats for the whole study, not just this receptor: The amount of clinical and demographic metadata varied by source and participant and was provided uncurated.

In regard to this clone: The clone's antigen remains unknown. Base qualities were left out, and no much larger clone turns up one base away.

TCRbeta CDR3 regions were amplified from genomic DNA using the immunoSEQ Assay, a bias-controlled multiplex PCR. Per the authors' processing: The number of nucleated cells in each sample was estimated by amplification of reference gene primers within the assay. Sequence reads were collapsed and filtered to measure the absolute abundance of every unique TCRbeta CDR3 rearrangement. For each sample, productive Simpson clonality was calculated as the square root of Simpson's diversity index across productive rearrangements. Held by TCRdb, this immuneACCESS table contains in-frame sequences only and omits some clones. Under half of the omission traces to an unresolved V gene where checked; the cause of the rest is unknown. The DNA gave D and trimming, while V, J and clone size come from that table. For this sample there are approximately 100,000 clones; 80% to 90% appear just once. The top ten clones comprise about 30% of the sample.

There are 14 amino acids in the CDR3, from cysteine to phenylalanine inclusive. Only CDR3 DNA remains: 42 bases, in frame from the first base. Collaborating institutions collected whole blood in K2EDTA tubes following their own protocols. For TCRbeta analysis, collaborator samples were shipped as frozen whole blood, as isolated PBMCs, or as DNA extracted from either sample type. The sequence joins TRBV21-1 to TRBJ1-1; the table's D call, TRBD1, was not checked against the DNA. TRBV21-1 constitutes a pseudogene. Sequencing was performed on peripheral blood. This receptor was obtained from an elderly woman with acute or convalescent COVID-19. The DNA is TGTGCCAGCAGCAAATGGGACAACAACACTGAAGCTTTCTTT. Translation gives CASSKWDNNTEAFF.